This T cell receptor beta chain was observed in a study of PD-1 blockade in classical Hodgkin lymphoma. Time point noted: cycle 4 day 1 (C4D1), after 5 to 7 weeks of nivolumab. All trial patients relapsed after autologous stem cell transplantation. TCRdb's copy holds only in-frame clones and misses some; the assay was immunoSEQ multiplex PCR. The profile shows about 90,000 clones, approximately 90% of them singletons. Sequences were derived from peripheral blood mononuclear cells (PBMCs), sampled before the fourth cycle of nivolumab. The TCR sequence derives from a human donor with classical Hodgkin lymphoma.

CDR3 amino acids: CASSREGAGSSYNEQFF. DNA of the CDR3: TGCGCCAGCAGTAGGGAGGGAGCGGGCAGCTCCTACAATGAGCAGTTCTTC. The chain combines TRBV4-1 with TRBJ2-1; 7 bases map to TRBD2. The V gene end was trimmed by 6 bases and the J gene end by 0 bases; junction bases not matched to a gene: 11. This CDR3 contains 17 residues. CDR1 is MGHRA and CDR2 is YSYEKL in the germline V gene.